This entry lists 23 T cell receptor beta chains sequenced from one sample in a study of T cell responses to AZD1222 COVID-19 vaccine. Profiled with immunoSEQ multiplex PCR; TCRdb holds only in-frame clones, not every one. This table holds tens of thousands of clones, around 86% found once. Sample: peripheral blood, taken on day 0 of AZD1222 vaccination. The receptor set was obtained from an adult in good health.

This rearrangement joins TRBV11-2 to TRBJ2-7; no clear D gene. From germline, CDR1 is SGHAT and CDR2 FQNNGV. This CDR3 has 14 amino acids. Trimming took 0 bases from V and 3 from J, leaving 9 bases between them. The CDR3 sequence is CASSLDEGYYEQYF. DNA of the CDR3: TGTGCCAGCAGCTTAGATGAAGGTTACTACGAGCAGTACTTC.

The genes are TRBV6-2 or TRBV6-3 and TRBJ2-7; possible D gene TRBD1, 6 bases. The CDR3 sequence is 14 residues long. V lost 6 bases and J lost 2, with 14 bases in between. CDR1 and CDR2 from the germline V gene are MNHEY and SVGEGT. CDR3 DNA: TGTGCCAGCAGCCCCTGGACAGTTCCCTACGAGCAGTACTTC. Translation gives CASSPWTVPYEQYF.

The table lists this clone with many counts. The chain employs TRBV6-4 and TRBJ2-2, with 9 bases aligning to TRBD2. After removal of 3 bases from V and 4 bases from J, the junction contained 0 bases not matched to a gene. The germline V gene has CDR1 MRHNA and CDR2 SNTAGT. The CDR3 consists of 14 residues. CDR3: CASSEAGGTGELFF. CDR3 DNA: TGTGCCAGCAGTGAAGCGGGGGGCACCGGGGAGCTGTTTTTT.

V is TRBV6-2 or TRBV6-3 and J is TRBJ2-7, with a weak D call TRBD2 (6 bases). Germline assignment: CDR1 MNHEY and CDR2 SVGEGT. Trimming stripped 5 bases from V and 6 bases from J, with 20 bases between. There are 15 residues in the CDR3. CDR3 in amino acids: CASSKTADGDFEQYF. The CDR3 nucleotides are TGTGCCAGCAGTAAAACTGCCGATGGGGACTTCGAGCAGTACTTC.

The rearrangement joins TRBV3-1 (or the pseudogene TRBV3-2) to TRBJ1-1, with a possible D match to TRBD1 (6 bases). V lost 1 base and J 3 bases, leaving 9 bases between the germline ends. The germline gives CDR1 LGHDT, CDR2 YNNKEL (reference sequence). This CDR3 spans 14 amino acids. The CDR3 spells CASSQGTGHTEAFF. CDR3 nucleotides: TGTGCCAGCAGCCAAGGAACAGGGCACACTGAAGCTTTCTTT.

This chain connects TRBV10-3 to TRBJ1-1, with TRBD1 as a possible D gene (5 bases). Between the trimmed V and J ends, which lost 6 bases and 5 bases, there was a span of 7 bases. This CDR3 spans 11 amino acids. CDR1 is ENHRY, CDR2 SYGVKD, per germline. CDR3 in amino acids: CAIRRQTEAFF. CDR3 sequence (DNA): TGTGCCATCAGAAGACAGACTGAAGCTTTCTTT.

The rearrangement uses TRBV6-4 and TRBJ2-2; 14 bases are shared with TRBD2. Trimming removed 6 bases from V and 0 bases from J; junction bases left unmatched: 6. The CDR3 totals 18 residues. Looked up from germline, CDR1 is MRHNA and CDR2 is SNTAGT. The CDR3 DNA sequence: TGTGCCAGCAGCCAGGGACTAGCGGGGGCTACGAACACCGGGGAGCTGTTTTTT. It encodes CASSQGLAGATNTGELFF.

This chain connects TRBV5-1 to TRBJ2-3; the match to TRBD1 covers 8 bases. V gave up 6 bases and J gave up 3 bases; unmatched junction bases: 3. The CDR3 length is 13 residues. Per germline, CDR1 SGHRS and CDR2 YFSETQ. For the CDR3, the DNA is TGCGCCAGCACCCGGACAGGGACAGATACGCAGTATTTT. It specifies CASTRTGTDTQYF.

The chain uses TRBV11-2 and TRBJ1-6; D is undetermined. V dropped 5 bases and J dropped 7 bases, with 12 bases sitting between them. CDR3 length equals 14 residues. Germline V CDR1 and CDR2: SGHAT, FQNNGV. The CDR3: CASSLGPLNSPLHF. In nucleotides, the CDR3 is TGTGCCAGCAGCCTTGGACCGTTGAATTCACCCCTCCACTTT.

CDR3 DNA: TGTGCCAGCAGCATTGTTGTGTCAGACAGGGCCGGCGTAGAGACCCAGTACTTC. Its protein product is CASSIVVSDRAGVETQYF. The V and J genes are TRBV21-1 and TRBJ2-5; the D call TRBD1 from the table was never checked on the DNA. TRBV21-1 is recorded as a pseudogene. The CDR3 consists of 18 residues.

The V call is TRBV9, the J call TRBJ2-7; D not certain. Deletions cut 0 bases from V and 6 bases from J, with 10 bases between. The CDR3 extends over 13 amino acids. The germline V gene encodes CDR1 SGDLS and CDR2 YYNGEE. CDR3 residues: CASSVGPTLEQYF. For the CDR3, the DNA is TGTGCCAGCAGCGTAGGTCCAACGCTCGAGCAGTACTTC.

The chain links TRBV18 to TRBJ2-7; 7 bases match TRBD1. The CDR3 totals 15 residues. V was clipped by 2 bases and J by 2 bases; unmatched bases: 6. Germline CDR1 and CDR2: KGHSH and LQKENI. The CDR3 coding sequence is TGTGCCAGCTCACCAGCACGGGACAGCACCTACGAGCAGTACTTC. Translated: CASSPARDSTYEQYF.

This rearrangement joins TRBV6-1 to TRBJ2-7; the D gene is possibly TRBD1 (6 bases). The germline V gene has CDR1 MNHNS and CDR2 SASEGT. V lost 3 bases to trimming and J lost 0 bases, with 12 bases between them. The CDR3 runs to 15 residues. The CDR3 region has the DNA TGTGCCAGCAGTGAGACAGGATATCGCTCCTACGAGCAGTACTTC. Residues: CASSETGYRSYEQYF.

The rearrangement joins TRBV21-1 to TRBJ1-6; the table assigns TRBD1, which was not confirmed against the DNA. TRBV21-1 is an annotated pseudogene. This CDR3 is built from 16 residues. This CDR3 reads CASSKLSTGVNSPLHF. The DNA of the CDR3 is TGTGCCAGCAGCAAACTTTCGACAGGGGTCAATTCACCCCTCCACTTT.

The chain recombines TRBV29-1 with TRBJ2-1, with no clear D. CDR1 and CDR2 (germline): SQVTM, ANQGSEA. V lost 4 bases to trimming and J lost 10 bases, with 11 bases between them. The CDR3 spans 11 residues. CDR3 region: CSVAGSAEQFF. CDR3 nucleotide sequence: TGCAGCGTTGCAGGCAGTGCCGAGCAGTTCTTC.

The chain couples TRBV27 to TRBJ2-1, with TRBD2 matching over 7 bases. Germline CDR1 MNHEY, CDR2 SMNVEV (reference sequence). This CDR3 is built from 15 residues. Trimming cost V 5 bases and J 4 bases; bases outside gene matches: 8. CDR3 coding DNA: TGTGCCAGCAGTCTCGGGGGGTGGGAGTACAATGAGCAGTTCTTC. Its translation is CASSLGGWEYNEQFF.

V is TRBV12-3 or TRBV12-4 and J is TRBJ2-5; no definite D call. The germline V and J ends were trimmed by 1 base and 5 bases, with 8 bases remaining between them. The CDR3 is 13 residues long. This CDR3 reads CASSLGAGETQYF. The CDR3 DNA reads TGTGCCAGCAGTTTAGGGGCCGGGGAGACCCAGTACTTC.

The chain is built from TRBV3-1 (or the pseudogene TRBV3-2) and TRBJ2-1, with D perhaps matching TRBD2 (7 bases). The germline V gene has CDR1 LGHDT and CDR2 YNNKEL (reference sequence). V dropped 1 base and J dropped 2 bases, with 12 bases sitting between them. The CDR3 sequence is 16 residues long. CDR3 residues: CASSQAAGGPYNEQFF. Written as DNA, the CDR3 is TGTGCCAGCAGCCAAGCTGCCGGGGGGCCCTACAATGAGCAGTTCTTC.

CDR3 amino acids: CASNSGTGTGRTGELFF. In DNA form, the CDR3 reads TGTGCCAGCAACTCTGGCACCGGGACAGGGAGAACCGGGGAGCTGTTTTTT. This chain connects TRBV27 to TRBJ2-2; 9 bases line up with TRBD1. The CDR3 extends over 17 amino acids. Trimming took 7 bases from V and 5 from J; bases not matched to a gene: 14. From germline, CDR1 is MNHEY and CDR2 SMNVEV (reference sequence).

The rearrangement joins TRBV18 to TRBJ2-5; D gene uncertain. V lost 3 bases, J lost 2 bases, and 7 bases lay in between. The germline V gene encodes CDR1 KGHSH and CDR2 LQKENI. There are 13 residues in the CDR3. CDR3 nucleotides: TGTGCCAGCTCACCGTCGCAGCAAGAGACCCAGTACTTC. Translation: CASSPSQQETQYF. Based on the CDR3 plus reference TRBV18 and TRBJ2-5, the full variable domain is NAGVMQNPRHLVRRRGQEARLRCSPMKGHSHVYWYRQLPEEGLKFMVYLQKENIIDESGMPKERFSAEFPKEGPSILRIQQVVRGDSAAYFCASSPSQQETQYFGPGTRLLVL.

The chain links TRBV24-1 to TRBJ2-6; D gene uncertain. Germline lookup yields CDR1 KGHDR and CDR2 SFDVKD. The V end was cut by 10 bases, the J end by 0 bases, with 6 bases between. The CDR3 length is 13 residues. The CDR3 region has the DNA TGTGCCACAGGGTACTCTGGGGCCAACGTCCTGACTTTC. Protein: CATGYSGANVLTF.

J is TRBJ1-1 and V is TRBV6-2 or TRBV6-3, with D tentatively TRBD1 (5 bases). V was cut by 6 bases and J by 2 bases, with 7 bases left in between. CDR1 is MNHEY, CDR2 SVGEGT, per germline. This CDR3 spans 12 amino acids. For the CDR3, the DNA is TGTGCCAGCAGCGACAGAAACACTGAAGCTTTCTTT. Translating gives CASSDRNTEAFF.

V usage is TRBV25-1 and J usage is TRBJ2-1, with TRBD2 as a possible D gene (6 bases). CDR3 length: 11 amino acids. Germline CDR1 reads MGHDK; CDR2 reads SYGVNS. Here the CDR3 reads CGSATGTRQFF. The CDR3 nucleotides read TGTGGTAGCGCCACCGGGACTCGGCAGTTCTTC.